This TCR beta chain was observed in a study of CD8 T cells in ankylosing spondylitis. Trimming pared 4 bases from V and 2 bases from J, leaving 15 bases between. The CDR3 is 15 residues long. Germline V gene lookup returns CDR1 LGHNA and CDR2 YNFKEQ. Scientists made TCR beta libraries using quantitative 5'-RACE with molecular barcodes. TCRdb re-derived calls from the 5' RACE reads in MiXCR, one entry per CDR3 protein. This table has 400,000 to 450,000 distinct CDR3 sequences, 17% appearing once. Comment on this clonotype: Antigen unknown.

Findings of the study overall: Reactive arthritis synovial fluid and blood previously showed some of these motif variants. One TCR beta motif, made up of roughly 8 highly homologous variants, appeared characteristic of ankylosing spondylitis blood. As for the disease-linked clones, they showed a CD8+ phenotype and occurred at relatively low frequencies in peripheral blood.

The V and J genes are TRBV4-2 and TRBJ2-7; the D is unclear. The specimen was blood, either unsorted or a sorted T cell fraction (not recorded which). The receptor's source is a male donor with ankylosing spondylitis. The CDR3 protein is CASSPVKDKTYEQYF. CDR3 coding DNA: TGTGCCAGCAGCCCAGTAAAAGACAAGACCTACGAGCAGTACTTC.